Sequencing of this T cell receptor beta chain was carried out in a study of Ad26.COV2.S vaccination and SARS-CoV-2 variants. For the study at large: The donor belonged to the COV1001 Ad26.COV2.S trial arm.

Trimming cost V 2 bases and J 2 bases; bases outside gene matches: 5. Germline CDR1 SGHNT, CDR2 YYREEE (reference sequence). The CDR3 has 15 amino acids. This clone was counted a single time. Its target is unknown. Notes on the study in general: Recipients of either vaccine or placebo displayed similar breadth of non-spike TCRs.

Documented treatment: roughly 20 received Ad26.COV2.S at low or high dose, single or two shots; 5 received placebo; per-sample allocation not given. Samples were taken on day 63 after the first vaccine or placebo injection. The donor's status was that of an adult aged 18-55 years in Boston. An Ad26 vector carrying the Wuhan-strain SARS-CoV-2 spike served as the vaccine. Measured with immunoSEQ multiplex PCR; TCRdb has only the in-frame clones, and not every one. The sample carries more than 400,000 clones, 90% recorded once. This chain uses TRBV5-4 with TRBJ2-7; 9 bases match TRBD2. Here the sequenced sample was peripheral blood, taken in a trial of Ad26.COV2.S vaccine versus placebo. The TCR comes from a person aged 18-60 years who received the Ad26.COV2.S COVID-19 vaccine or a placebo. The CDR3 bases are TGTGCCAGCAGCTTCGGGACTAGCCCAACCTACGAGCAGTACTTC. It encodes CASSFGTSPTYEQYF. Complete variable domain (other parts from reference TRBV5-4 and TRBJ2-7): ETGVTQSPTHLIKTRGQQVTLRCSSQSGHNTVSWYQQALGQGPQFIFQYYREEENGRGNFPPRFSGLQFPNYSSELNVNALELDDSALYLCASSFGTSPTYEQYFGPGTRLTVT.